These 10 T cell receptor beta chains were sequenced from one sample in a study of T cells in Graves' hyperthyroidism and ophthalmopathy. RNA transcripts were the template for amplifying TCR beta CDR3 regions. The primer set for the first-round RT-PCR of the TCR CDR3 was HTBI. TCRdb re-analysed the multiplex PCR reads in MiXCR, keeping a single row per CDR3 protein. The sample includes some 370,000 distinct CDR3 sequences, about a sixth of them seen just once. Sequencing was carried out using blood. The source is a woman in her thirties with Graves' hyperthyroidism that later progressed to Graves' ophthalmopathy.

The sample holds many counts of this clonotype. The chain recombines TRBV5-8 with TRBJ2-1, with D maybe TRBD2 (5 bases). Trimming stripped 3 bases from V and 9 bases from J, with 7 bases between. CDR1 is SGHTS and CDR2 is YDEGEE in the germline V gene. The CDR3 is 11 amino acids. CDR3: CASSYAGEQFF. In DNA, the CDR3 is TGTGCCAGCAGCTATGCGGGTGAGCAGTTCTTC.

About this clonotype: One base away lies a much larger clone, so this may be a sequencing read error. This rearrangement joins TRBV15 to TRBJ2-5, with D hard to call. From germline, CDR1 is LNHNV and CDR2 YYDKDF (reference sequence). This CDR3 region has 14 residues. CDR3 amino acids: CVTSRRDPTETQYF. CDR3 bases: TGTGTCACCAGCAGAAGAGACCCGACAGAGACCCAGTACTTC.

This clonotype was found a few times. V is TRBV20-1 and J is TRBJ2-7; 11 nucleotides match TRBD2. This CDR3 comprises 14 residues. The germline V gene has CDR1 DFQATT and CDR2 SNEGSKA (reference sequence). V was pared by 8 bases and J by 0 bases, with 6 bases of the junction left unmatched. CDR3 in amino acids: CSTTSGGLSYEQYF. In DNA form, the CDR3 reads TGCAGTACTACTAGCGGGGGCCTCTCCTACGAGCAGTACTTC.

This clonotype was seen ten or more times. The chain combines TRBV12-3 or TRBV12-4 with TRBJ1-3; 8 positions agree with TRBD1. CDR3 size: 13 residues. V dropped 6 bases and J dropped 7; count of bases not matched to a gene: 5. The CDR3 coding sequence is TGTGCCAGCAGGGCAGGGGGCAGTAACACCATATATTTT. Its translation: CASRAGGSNTIYF.

The rearrangement links TRBV6-1 to TRBJ1-5; D remains unclear. Per the germline V gene, CDR1 is MNHNS and CDR2 is SASEGT. This CDR3 spans 13 amino acids. The germline V and J ends were trimmed by 2 bases and 6 bases, with 8 bases remaining between them. The CDR3 region has the DNA TGTGCCAGCAGTGAACGGGATGGTCAGCCCCAGCATTTT. As protein: CASSERDGQPQHF.

The sample holds many counts of this clonotype. V gene TRBV19 combines with J gene TRBJ1-6; 7 bases line up with TRBD1. The CDR3 spans 16 residues. V gave up 6 bases and J gave up 4 bases; unmatched junction bases: 9. Per the germline V gene, CDR1 is LNHDA and CDR2 is SQIVND (reference sequence). The CDR3 DNA reads as TGTGCCAGTAGGAGAGGGACAGCGAAATATAATTCACCCCTCCACTTT. Protein product: CASRRGTAKYNSPLHF.

In its sample, this clonotype was seen many times. The chain is built from TRBV11-2 and TRBJ1-2; D uncertain. The ends were cut back, 2 bases at V and 2 bases at J, with 9 bases in the middle. The CDR3 spans 14 residues. In germline, CDR1 is SGHAT, CDR2 FQNNGV. The CDR3 sequence is CASSLLDGNYGYTF. DNA of the CDR3: TGTGCCAGCAGCTTATTAGACGGAAACTATGGCTACACCTTC. Together with reference TRBV11-2 and TRBJ1-2, the CDR3 gives the full variable domain: EAGVAQSPRYKIIEKRQSVAFWCNPISGHATLYWYQQILGQGPKLLIQFQNNGVVDDSQLPKDRFSAERLKGVDSTLKIQPAKLEDSAVYLCASSLLDGNYGYTFGSGTRLTVV.

In its sample, this clonotype was seen many times. V usage is TRBV2 and J usage is TRBJ1-3; D gene ambiguous. The germline V and J ends were trimmed by 2 bases and 2 bases, with 1 base remaining between them. The CDR3 loop spans 12 amino acids. The germline V gene encodes CDR1 SNHLY and CDR2 FYNNEI. CDR3 in DNA: TGTGCCAGCAGTGAAACTGGAAACACCATATATTTT. As protein: CASSETGNTIYF.

The V call is TRBV25-1, the J call TRBJ2-3; 9 positions agree with TRBD2. V shed 3 bases and J 3 bases; nucleotides not matched to a gene: 28. Germline V CDR1 and CDR2: MGHDK, SYGVNS. The CDR3 length is 23 residues. CDR3 sequence reads: CASSDLRAFLAGSSTGGTDTQYF. The DNA of the CDR3 is TGTGCCAGCAGTGATCTGCGGGCATTTCTAGCGGGATCCTCTACCGGGGGGACAGATACGCAGTATTTT.

This clonotype has just a few counts. Being one base from a much bigger clone, this may be a read error. The conserved closing phenylalanine or tryptophan is absent in this CDR3, likely reflecting a read error. The chain is built from TRBV27 and TRBJ1-6; D is unclear. V was cut by 2 bases and J by 10 bases, with 12 bases left in between. The CDR3 is made up of 14 amino acids. Germline CDR1 is MNHEY and CDR2 is SMNVEV (reference sequence). For the CDR3, the DNA is TGTGCCAGCAGTTTAGGTTTGTCGAGCTCACCCCTCCACCTT. It specifies CASSLGLSSSPLHL.